Below, 23 T cell receptor beta chains from the same sample are listed, as sequenced in a study of T cell responses to AZD1222 COVID-19 vaccine. The repertoire was sequenced with immunoSEQ multiplex PCR; TCRdb's copy has only in-frame clones and lacks some. The table shows around 110,000 clones, with approximately 83% occurring only once. Sequencing used peripheral blood, obtained on day 0 of MenACWY control vaccination. The source of these receptors is an adult in good health.

The chain combines TRBV4-3 with TRBJ1-5; 7 nucleotides agree with TRBD1. The J segment lost 1 base and the V segment lost 0 bases, leaving 3 bases of the junction unmatched. Germline CDR1 LGHNA, CDR2 YSLEER. The CDR3 spans 16 residues. The CDR3 nucleotides are TGCGCCAGCAGCCAAGAGTACAGGGGCAGCAATCAGCCCCAGCATTTT. This gives the protein CASSQEYRGSNQPQHF.

The J gene is TRBJ2-5, the V gene TRBV6-5; 7 positions agree with TRBD2. The CDR3 consists of 13 residues. The V gene end was trimmed by 5 bases and the J gene end by 5 bases; junction bases not matched to a gene: 5. Germline CDR1 is MNHEY and CDR2 is SVGAGI. CDR3 protein: CASSPWEGETQYF. As DNA, the CDR3 is TGTGCCAGCAGTCCCTGGGAGGGCGAGACCCAGTACTTC.

V gene TRBV5-4 combines with J gene TRBJ1-6; no definite D call. The V gene lost 2 bases and the J gene lost 12 bases, with 12 bases spanning the gap. This CDR3 comprises 13 residues. Germline loops: CDR1 SGHNT, CDR2 YYREEE (reference sequence). This CDR3 is CASSFASREPLHF. The CDR3 DNA reads as TGTGCCAGCAGCTTCGCTTCCCGGGAACCCCTCCACTTT.

This CDR3 reads CASSPSTGEGEKLFF. CDR3 DNA sequence: TGTGCCAGCTCCCCATCGACAGGGGAAGGTGAAAAACTGTTTTTT. The J gene is TRBJ1-4, the V gene TRBV18; 8 bases map to TRBD1. This CDR3 has 15 residues. The germline CDR1 and CDR2 sequences are KGHSH and LQKENI. V trimming: 6 bases; J trimming: 7 bases; junction bases outside the gene matches: 10. Combining the CDR3 with reference TRBV18 and TRBJ1-4 gives the whole variable domain NAGVMQNPRHLVRRRGQEARLRCSPMKGHSHVYWYRQLPEEGLKFMVYLQKENIIDESGMPKERFSAEFPKEGPSILRIQQVVRGDSAAYFCASSPSTGEGEKLFFGSGTQLSVL.

The chain joins TRBV6-1 to TRBJ2-7; TRBD2 might be the D (6 bases). Germline CDR1 MNHNS, CDR2 SASEGT. The ends were cut back, 5 bases at V and 5 bases at J, with 10 bases in the middle. The CDR3 extends over 12 amino acids. The DNA of the CDR3 is TGTGCCAGCAGTAATGGAGGGGACGAGCAGTACTTC. Amino acids: CASSNGGDEQYF.

This chain uses TRBV5-1 with TRBJ1-2; 10 bases map to TRBD1. CDR1 and CDR2 (germline): SGHRS, YFSETQ. The CDR3 runs 16 residues. After removal of 0 bases from V and 1 base from J, the junction contained 3 bases not matched to a gene. The CDR3 nucleotides are TGCGCCAGCAGCTTGGTCGGGACAGGGGTTAACTATGGCTACACCTTC. Protein product: CASSLVGTGVNYGYTF.

This clone was seen just once. This chain links TRBV24-1 with TRBJ2-6; 7 positions agree with TRBD1. After removal of 4 bases from V and 0 bases from J, the junction contained 11 bases not matched to a gene. In germline, CDR1 is KGHDR, CDR2 SFDVKD. This CDR3 comprises 19 residues. CDR3 region: CATSDGRTGRNSGANVLTF. The CDR3 nucleotides are TGTGCCACCAGTGACGGGCGGACAGGCCGAAACTCTGGGGCCAACGTCCTGACTTTC.

V and J are TRBV5-6 and TRBJ2-1; TRBD1 is a possible D gene (6 bases). CDR1 and CDR2 from the germline V gene are SGHDT and YYEEEE. Trimming took 1 base from V and 8 from J, leaving 16 bases between them. The CDR3 is 15 amino acids. CDR3 bases: TGTGCCAGCAGCTTGCCGGGACACCGGCGCCATGAGCAGTTCTTC. Its protein is CASSLPGHRRHEQFF.

The chain links TRBV2 to TRBJ1-2; D gene uncertain. The V gene lost 3 bases and the J gene lost 4 bases, with 12 bases spanning the gap. Germline assignment: CDR1 SNHLY and CDR2 FYNNEI. The CDR3 extends over 14 amino acids. CDR3 residues: CASSELDQIYGYTF. In nucleotides, the CDR3 is TGTGCCAGCAGTGAGTTGGACCAAATCTATGGCTACACCTTC.

CDR3 residues: CASSSQRGGQETQYF. The CDR3 nucleotides read TGTGCCAGCAGCTCCCAGCGGGGGGGACAAGAGACCCAGTACTTC. This rearrangement joins TRBV7-2 to TRBJ2-5; 10 bases are a match to TRBD2. This CDR3 is 15 amino acids long. Trimming cost V 4 bases and J 2 bases; bases outside gene matches: 4. Germline CDR1 SGHTA, CDR2 FQGNSA.

The V gene is TRBV4-3, the J gene TRBJ2-1; TRBD2 aligns across 10 bases. Germline CDR1 LGHNA, CDR2 YSLEER. The CDR3 is made up of 13 amino acids. V trimming: 11 bases; J trimming: 2 bases; junction bases outside the gene matches: 3. CDR3 amino acids: CAASGGAYNEQFF. For the CDR3, the DNA is TGCGCCGCGAGCGGGGGGGCCTACAATGAGCAGTTCTTC.

The chain combines TRBV5-5 with TRBJ2-1; D call uncertain. V was clipped by 4 bases and J by 8 bases, with 7 bases between them. Germline-derived CDR1 and CDR2 are SGHKS and YYEKEE (reference sequence). This CDR3 is built from 11 residues. CDR3 loop: CASSRVDEQFF. As DNA, the CDR3 is TGTGCCAGCAGCCGGGTAGATGAGCAGTTCTTC.

This chain uses TRBV6-5 with TRBJ1-3, with a possible D match to TRBD1 (5 bases). Germline V CDR1 and CDR2: MNHEY, SVGAGI. The CDR3 is made up of 15 amino acids. Trimming pared 6 bases from V and 2 bases from J, leaving 14 bases between. CDR3 in amino acids: CASRPSGAAGNTIYF. The CDR3 coding sequence is TGTGCCAGCAGACCGTCCGGGGCCGCTGGAAACACCATATATTTT.

J is TRBJ1-5 and V is TRBV28, with 7 bases aligning to TRBD1. Trimming removed 7 bases from V and 1 base from J; junction bases left unmatched: 7. Germline V gene lookup returns CDR1 MDHEN and CDR2 SYDVKM. The CDR3 spans 15 residues. CDR3 in DNA: TGTGCCAGCACCCCAGGGGGTGGGAGCAATCAGCCCCAGCATTTT. As protein: CASTPGGGSNQPQHF.

This chain uses TRBV7-2 with TRBJ1-6; D is ambiguous. The CDR3 has 12 residues. Germline V CDR1 and CDR2: SGHTA, FQGNSA. Trimming cost V 0 bases and J 9 bases, with 3 bases left between them. CDR3 DNA: TGTGCCAGCAGCTTAGCGGTTTCACCCCTCCACTTT. Protein product: CASSLAVSPLHF.

This chain connects TRBV15 to TRBJ1-2; D unresolved. V was shortened by 0 bases and J by 6 bases, with 11 bases between the two germline ends. This CDR3 is 14 amino acids long. Per germline, CDR1 LNHNV and CDR2 YYDKDF (reference sequence). The CDR3 spells CATSRDSLGNGYTF. CDR3 sequence (DNA): TGTGCCACCAGCAGAGATTCCCTTGGTAATGGCTACACCTTC.

CDR3 in amino acids: CASSLGGGRSYNEQFF. The CDR3 bases are TGTGCCAGCAGCTTAGGGGGGGGACGCTCCTACAATGAGCAGTTCTTC. The chain employs TRBV7-6 and TRBJ2-1; the match to TRBD2 covers 7 bases. The germline gives CDR1 SGHVS, CDR2 FNYEAQ. CDR3 length: 16 residues. The ends lost 1 base at V and 0 bases at J; junction bases unmatched: 3. Combining the CDR3 with reference TRBV7-6 and TRBJ2-1 gives the whole variable domain GAGVSQSPRYKVTKRGQDVALRCDPISGHVSLYWYRQALGQGPEFLTYFNYEAQQDKSGLPNDRFSAERPEGSISTLTIQRTEQRDSAMYRCASSLGGGRSYNEQFFGPGTRLTVL.

The V call is TRBV4-1, the J call TRBJ2-5; 15 bases match TRBD2. The CDR3 is 16 residues long. The trim removed 1 base at V and 5 bases at J, leaving 2 bases unmatched. Germline CDR1 reads MGHRA; CDR2 reads YSYEKL. The DNA of the CDR3 is TGCGCCAGCAGCCAAGGGACTAGCGGGGGGGACGAGACCCAGTACTTC. Translation gives CASSQGTSGGDETQYF.

V and J are TRBV28 and TRBJ1-6; 10 bases map to TRBD1. The CDR3 runs to 13 residues. The V segment lost 8 bases and the J segment 10 bases; nucleotides outside the gene matches: 5. Germline V gene sequence: CDR1 MDHEN, CDR2 SYDVKM. The DNA for the CDR3 is TGTGCCAGCCGGACAGGGGGTAACTCACCCCTCCACTTT. Translating gives CASRTGGNSPLHF.

The chain is built from TRBV4-3 and TRBJ2-1; perhaps TRBD2 as D (5 bases). The CDR3 sequence is 11 residues long. CDR1 and CDR2 (germline): LGHNA, YSLEER. The V and J ends lost 6 bases and 10 bases respectively, with 10 bases between them. The CDR3 protein is CASSGSGEQFF. DNA of the CDR3: TGCGCCAGCAGTGGGTCGGGAGAGCAGTTCTTC.

The chain uses TRBV2 and TRBJ1-5; TRBD1 is a possible D gene (6 bases). This CDR3 is 15 amino acids long. Germline assignment: CDR1 SNHLY and CDR2 FYNNEI. Deletions cut 5 bases from V and 3 bases from J, with 14 bases between. The CDR3 is CASSRQGSLNQPQHF. The CDR3 DNA reads TGTGCCAGCAGTAGGCAGGGGAGTCTCAATCAGCCCCAGCATTTT.

The chain couples TRBV5-6 to TRBJ1-3; D not resolved. The CDR3 length is 12 residues. Between the trimmed V and J ends, which lost 4 bases and 3 bases, there was a span of 5 bases. Germline lookup yields CDR1 SGHDT and CDR2 YYEEEE. Written as DNA, the CDR3 is TGTGCCAGCAGCCCAGGTGGAAACACCATATATTTT. Its protein is CASSPGGNTIYF.

This clone is a singleton in its sample. The V gene is TRBV3-1 (or the pseudogene TRBV3-2), the J gene TRBJ2-1; TRBD1 or TRBD2 may be the D gene (6 bases each). From germline, CDR1 is LGHDT and CDR2 YNNKEL (reference sequence). The germline V and J ends were trimmed by 4 bases and 4 bases, with 11 bases remaining between them. The CDR3 is made up of 14 amino acids. CDR3 region: CASSRGRGYNEQFF. DNA for the CDR3: TGTGCCAGCAGCCGGGGGCGGGGATACAATGAGCAGTTCTTC.